The TCR beta chain under discussion was sequenced for a study of monozygotic twins with inflammatory bowel disease. Findings of the study overall: Clonotype sharing was lower in IBD patients than healthy twins, most markedly with disease activity.

Germline V gene lookup returns CDR1 DFQATT and CDR2 SNEGSKA (reference sequence). The CDR3 extends over 12 amino acids. Unsorted whole blood yielded the total RNA, with T cells left unselected. With regard to this clonotype: The antigen is not known.

UMIs containing a 6-nucleotide sample barcode were added via template switching. TCRalpha along with TCRbeta cDNA was subjected to two nested PCRs lasting roughly 16 and 10 cycles. TCRdb reprocessed the 5' RACE reads, keeping one entry per CDR3 protein, no DNA. The table for this sample gives over 350,000 distinct CDR3 sequences. Sequencing used blood. This chain joins TRBV20-1 and TRBJ2-7; the D gene TCRdb calls, TRBD1, cannot be checked with no DNA. The sequence came from a human donor with ulcerative colitis or Crohn's disease, or a healthy co-twin of an affected twin (not recorded which). This CDR3 is CSANPDSYEQYF.